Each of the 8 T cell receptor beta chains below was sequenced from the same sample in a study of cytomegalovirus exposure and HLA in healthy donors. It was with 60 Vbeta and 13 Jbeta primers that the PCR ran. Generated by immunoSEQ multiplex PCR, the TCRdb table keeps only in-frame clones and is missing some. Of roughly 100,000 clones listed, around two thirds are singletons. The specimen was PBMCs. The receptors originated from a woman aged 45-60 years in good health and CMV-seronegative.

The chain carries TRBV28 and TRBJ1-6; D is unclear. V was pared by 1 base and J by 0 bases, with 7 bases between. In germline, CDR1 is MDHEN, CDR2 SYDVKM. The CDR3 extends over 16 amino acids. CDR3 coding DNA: TGTGCCAGCAGTTTATATAGCAGCTCCTATAATTCACCCCTCCACTTT. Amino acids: CASSLYSSSYNSPLHF. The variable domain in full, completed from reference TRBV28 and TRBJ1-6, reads DVKVTQSSRYLVKRTGEKVFLECVQDMDHENMFWYRQDPGLGLRLIYFSYDVKMKEKGDIPEGYSVSREKKERFSLILESASTNQTSMYLCASSLYSSSYNSPLHFGNGTRLTVT.

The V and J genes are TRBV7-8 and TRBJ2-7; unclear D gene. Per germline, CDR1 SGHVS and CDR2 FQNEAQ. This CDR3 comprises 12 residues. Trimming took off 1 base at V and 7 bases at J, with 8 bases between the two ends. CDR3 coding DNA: TGTGCCAGCAGCTTAGATTCCAGAGAGCAGTACTTC. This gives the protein CASSLDSREQYF.

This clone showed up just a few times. The CDR3, as DNA: TGTGCCAGCAGCCGAGGAGGGGATGAGCAGTTCTTC. Translating gives CASSRGGDEQFF. This chain uses TRBV4-2 with TRBJ2-1, with D perhaps matching TRBD2 (6 bases). Germline loops: CDR1 LGHNA, CDR2 YNFKEQ. The CDR3 length is 12 residues. V was pared by 4 bases and J by 8 bases, with 9 bases between.

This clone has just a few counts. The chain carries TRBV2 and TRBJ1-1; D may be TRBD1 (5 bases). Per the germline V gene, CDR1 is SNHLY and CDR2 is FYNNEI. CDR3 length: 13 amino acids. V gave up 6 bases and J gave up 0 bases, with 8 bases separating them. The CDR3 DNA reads TGTGCCAGCAGGACAGATATGAACACTGAAGCTTTCTTT. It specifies CASRTDMNTEAFF.

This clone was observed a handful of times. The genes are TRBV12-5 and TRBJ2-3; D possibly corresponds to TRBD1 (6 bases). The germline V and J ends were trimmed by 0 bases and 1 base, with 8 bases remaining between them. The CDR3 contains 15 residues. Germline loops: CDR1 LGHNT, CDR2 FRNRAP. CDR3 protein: CASGLVPGGTDTQYF. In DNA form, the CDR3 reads TGTGCTAGTGGTTTGGTACCAGGGGGCACAGATACGCAGTATTTT.

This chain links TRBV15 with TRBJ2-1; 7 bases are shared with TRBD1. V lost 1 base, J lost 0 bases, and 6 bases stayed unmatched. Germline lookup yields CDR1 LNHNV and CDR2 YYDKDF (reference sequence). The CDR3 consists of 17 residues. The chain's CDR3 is CATSRVVRTGSYNEQFF. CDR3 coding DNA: TGTGCCACCAGCAGAGTCGTGCGGACAGGCTCCTACAATGAGCAGTTCTTC.

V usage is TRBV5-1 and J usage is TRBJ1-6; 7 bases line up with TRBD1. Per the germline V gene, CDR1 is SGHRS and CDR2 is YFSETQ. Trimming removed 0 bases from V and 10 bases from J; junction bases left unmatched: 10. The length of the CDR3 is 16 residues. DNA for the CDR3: TGCGCCAGCAGCTTGGCGACAGGGTCGATTGACTCACCCCTCCACTTT. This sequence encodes CASSLATGSIDSPLHF. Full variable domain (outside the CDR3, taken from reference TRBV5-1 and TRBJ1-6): KAGVTQTPRYLIKTRGQQVTLSCSPISGHRSVSWYQQTPGQGLQFLFEYFSETQRNKGNFPGRFSGRQFSNSRSEMNVSTLELGDSALYLCASSLATGSIDSPLHFGNGTRLTVT.

CDR3 bases: TGCGCCAGCAGCCAAGATCAGAGACAGGTATACAATGAGCAGTTCTTC. Residues: CASSQDQRQVYNEQFF. The chain is built from TRBV4-3 and TRBJ2-1; tentative D call: TRBD1 (6 bases). CDR1 and CDR2 (germline): LGHNA, YSLEER. V shed 0 bases and J shed 4 bases, with 13 bases lying between them. The CDR3 consists of 16 residues.